A single sample gave rise to the 4 T cell receptor beta chains below, sequenced in a study of resident and recirculating memory T cells in vitiligo. Profiled with immunoSEQ multiplex PCR; TCRdb holds only in-frame clones, not every one. The data show around 38,000 clones, 92% seen once. Sequencing input: blood. The source is a male donor with vitiligo.

V gene TRBV7-2 combines with J gene TRBJ1-3; the D is unclear. The CDR3 totals 14 residues. Trimming removed 2 bases at V and 0 bases at J, with 5 bases between. CDR1 and CDR2 from the germline V gene are SGHTA and FQGNSA. The CDR3 sequence: CASSLFSSGNTIYF. Written as DNA, the CDR3 is TGTGCCAGCAGCTTATTTAGCTCTGGAAACACCATATATTTT.

This chain connects TRBV19 to TRBJ2-3; D gene ambiguous. Germline V gene lookup returns CDR1 LNHDA and CDR2 SQIVND (reference sequence). The V end was cut by 5 bases, the J end by 7 bases, with 13 bases between. The CDR3 is made up of 13 amino acids. The CDR3: CASSPSSRYTQYF. CDR3 DNA sequence: TGTGCCAGTAGTCCGTCCTCCCGGTATACGCAGTATTTT.

V is TRBV9 and J is TRBJ1-1; unclear D gene. This CDR3 has 16 amino acids. Germline CDR1 and CDR2: SGDLS and YYNGEE. The V and J ends lost 0 bases and 5 bases respectively, with 17 bases between them. For the CDR3, the DNA is TGTGCCAGCAGCGTAGCCGGCCTTACGGGCGGGACTGAAGCTTTCTTT. Translation: CASSVAGLTGGTEAFF.

V and J are TRBV5-4 and TRBJ2-7; D may be TRBD2 (6 bases). CDR1 is SGHNT, CDR2 YYREEE, per germline (reference sequence). Trimming cost V 1 base and J 5 bases, with 16 bases left between them. The CDR3 is made up of 15 amino acids. For the CDR3, the DNA is TGTGCCAGCAGCTTGTCGGGTGGCGGGGTTCACGAGCAGTACTTC. Translating gives CASSLSGGGVHEQYF.